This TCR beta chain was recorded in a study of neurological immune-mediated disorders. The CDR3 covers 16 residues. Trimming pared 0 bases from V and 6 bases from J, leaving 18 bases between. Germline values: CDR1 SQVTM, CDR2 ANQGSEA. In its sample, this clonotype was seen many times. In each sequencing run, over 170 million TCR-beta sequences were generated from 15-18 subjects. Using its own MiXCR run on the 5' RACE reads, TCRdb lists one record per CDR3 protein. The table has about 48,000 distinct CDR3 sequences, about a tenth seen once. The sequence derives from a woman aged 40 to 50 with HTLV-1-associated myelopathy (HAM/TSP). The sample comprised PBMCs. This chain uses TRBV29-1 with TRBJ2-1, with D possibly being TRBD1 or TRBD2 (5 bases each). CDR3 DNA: TGCAGCGTTGAAGATCTTACGGGGATAAGGGGCAATGAGCAGTTCTTC. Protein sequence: CSVEDLTGIRGNEQFF.